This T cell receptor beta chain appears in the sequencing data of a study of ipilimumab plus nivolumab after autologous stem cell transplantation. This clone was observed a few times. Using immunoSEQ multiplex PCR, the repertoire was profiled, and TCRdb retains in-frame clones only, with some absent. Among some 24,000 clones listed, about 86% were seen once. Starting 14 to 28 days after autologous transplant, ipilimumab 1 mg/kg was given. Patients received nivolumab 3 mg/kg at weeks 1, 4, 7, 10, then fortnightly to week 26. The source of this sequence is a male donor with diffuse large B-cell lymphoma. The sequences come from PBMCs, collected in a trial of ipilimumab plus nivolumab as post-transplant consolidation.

The CDR3 here is CASRTSNQPQHF. DNA of the CDR3: TGTGCCAGCAGGACTAGCAATCAGCCCCAGCATTTT. The chain has TRBV28 and TRBJ1-5; D is ambiguous. Per the germline V gene, CDR1 is MDHEN and CDR2 is SYDVKM. This CDR3 contains 12 residues. V was pared by 6 bases and J by 0 bases, with 3 bases between.